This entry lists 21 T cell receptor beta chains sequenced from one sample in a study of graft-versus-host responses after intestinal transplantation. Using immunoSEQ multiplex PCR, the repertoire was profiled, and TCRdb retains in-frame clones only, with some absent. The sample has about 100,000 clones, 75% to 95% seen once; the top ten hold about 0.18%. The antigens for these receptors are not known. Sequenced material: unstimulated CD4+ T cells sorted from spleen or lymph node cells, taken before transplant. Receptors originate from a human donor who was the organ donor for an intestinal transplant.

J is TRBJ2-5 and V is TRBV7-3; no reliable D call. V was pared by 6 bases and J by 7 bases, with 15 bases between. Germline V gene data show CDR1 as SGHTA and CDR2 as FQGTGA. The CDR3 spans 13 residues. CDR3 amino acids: CASSSRPSGTQYF. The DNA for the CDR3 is TGTGCCAGCAGTTCCCGTCCGTCCGGGACCCAGTACTTC. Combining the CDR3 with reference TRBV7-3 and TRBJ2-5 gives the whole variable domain GAGVSQTPSNKVTEKGKYVELRCDPISGHTALYWYRQSLGQGPEFLIYFQGTGAADDSGLPNDRFFAVRPEGSVSTLKIQRTERGDSAVYLCASSSRPSGTQYFGPGTRLLVL.

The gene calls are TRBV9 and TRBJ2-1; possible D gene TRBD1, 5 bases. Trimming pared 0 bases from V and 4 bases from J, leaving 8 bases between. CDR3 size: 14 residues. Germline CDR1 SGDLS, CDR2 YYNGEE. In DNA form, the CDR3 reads TGTGCCAGCAGCGTAGTCGACAGATACAATGAGCAGTTCTTC. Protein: CASSVVDRYNEQFF.

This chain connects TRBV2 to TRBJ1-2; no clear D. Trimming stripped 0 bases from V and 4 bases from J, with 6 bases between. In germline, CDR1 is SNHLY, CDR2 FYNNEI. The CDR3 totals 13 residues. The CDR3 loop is CASSEARGYGYTF. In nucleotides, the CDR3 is TGTGCCAGCAGTGAAGCCCGAGGCTATGGCTACACCTTC.

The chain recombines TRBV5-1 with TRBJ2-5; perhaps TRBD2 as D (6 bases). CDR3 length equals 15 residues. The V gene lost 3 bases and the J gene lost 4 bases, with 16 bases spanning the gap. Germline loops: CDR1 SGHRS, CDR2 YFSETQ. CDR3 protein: CASSSRRARGETQYF. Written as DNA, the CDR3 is TGCGCCAGCAGCTCCAGGAGGGCCCGAGGAGAGACCCAGTACTTC.

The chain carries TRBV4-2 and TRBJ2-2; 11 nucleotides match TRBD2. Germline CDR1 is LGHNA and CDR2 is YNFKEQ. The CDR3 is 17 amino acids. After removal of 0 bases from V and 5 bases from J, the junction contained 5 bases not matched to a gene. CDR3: CASSQDGRTSGTGELFF. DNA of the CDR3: TGTGCCAGCAGCCAAGATGGGAGGACTAGCGGGACCGGGGAGCTGTTTTTT.

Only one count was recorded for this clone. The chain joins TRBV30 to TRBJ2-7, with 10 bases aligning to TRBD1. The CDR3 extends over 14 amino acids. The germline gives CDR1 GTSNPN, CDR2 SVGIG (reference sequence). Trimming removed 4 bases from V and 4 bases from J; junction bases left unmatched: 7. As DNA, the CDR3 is TGTGCCTGGAATTCGGGACAGGGGTTTTACGAGCAGTACTTC. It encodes CAWNSGQGFYEQYF.

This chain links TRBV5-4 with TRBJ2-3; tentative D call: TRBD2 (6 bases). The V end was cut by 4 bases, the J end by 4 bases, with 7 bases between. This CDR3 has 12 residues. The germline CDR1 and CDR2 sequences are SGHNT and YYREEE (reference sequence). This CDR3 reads CASSRLADTQYF. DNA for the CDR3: TGTGCCAGCAGCCGACTAGCAGATACGCAGTATTTT.

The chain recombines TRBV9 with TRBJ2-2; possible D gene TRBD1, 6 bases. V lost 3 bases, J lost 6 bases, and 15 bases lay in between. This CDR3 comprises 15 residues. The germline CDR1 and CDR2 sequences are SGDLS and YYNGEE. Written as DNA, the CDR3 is TGTGCCAGCAGCGCCCGTTTCCAGGGGCCCGGGGAGCTGTTTTTT. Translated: CASSARFQGPGELFF.

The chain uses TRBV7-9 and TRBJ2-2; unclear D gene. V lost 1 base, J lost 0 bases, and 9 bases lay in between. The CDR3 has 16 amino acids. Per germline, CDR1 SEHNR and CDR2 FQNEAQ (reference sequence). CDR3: CASSLVASPNTGELFF. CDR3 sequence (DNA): TGTGCCAGCAGCTTAGTAGCATCACCGAACACCGGGGAGCTGTTTTTT.

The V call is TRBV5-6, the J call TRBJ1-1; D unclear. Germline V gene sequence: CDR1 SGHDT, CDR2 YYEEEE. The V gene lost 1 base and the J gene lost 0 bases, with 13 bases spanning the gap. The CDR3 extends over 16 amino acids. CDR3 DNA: TGTGCCAGCAGCTTGTATACGGTCGGGTTGAACACTGAAGCTTTCTTT. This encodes CASSLYTVGLNTEAFF. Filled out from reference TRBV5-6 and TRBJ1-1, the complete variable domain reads DAGVTQSPTHLIKTRGQQVTLRCSPKSGHDTVSWYQQALGQGPQFIFQYYEEEERQRGNFPDRFSGHQFPNYSSELNVNALLLGDSALYLCASSLYTVGLNTEAFFGQGTRLTVV.

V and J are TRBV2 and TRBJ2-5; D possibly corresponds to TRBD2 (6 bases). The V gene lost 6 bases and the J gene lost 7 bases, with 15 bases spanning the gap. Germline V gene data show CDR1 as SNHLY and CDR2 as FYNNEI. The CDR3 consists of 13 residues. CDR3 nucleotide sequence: TGTGCCAGCAGACCCCCTAGCGTAGGGACCCAGTACTTC. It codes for CASRPPSVGTQYF. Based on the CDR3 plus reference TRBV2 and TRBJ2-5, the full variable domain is EPEVTQTPSHQVTQMGQEVILRCVPISNHLYFYWYRQILGQKVEFLVSFYNNEISEKSEIFDDQFSVERPDGSNFTLKIRSTKLEDSAMYFCASRPPSVGTQYFGPGTRLLVL.

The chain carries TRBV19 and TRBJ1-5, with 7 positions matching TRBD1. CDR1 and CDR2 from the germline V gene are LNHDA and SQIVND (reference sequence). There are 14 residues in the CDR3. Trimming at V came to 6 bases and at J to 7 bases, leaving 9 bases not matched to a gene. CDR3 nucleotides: TGTGCCAGTAGAGGCTGGGACAGTTCACAGCCCCAGCATTTT. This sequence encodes CASRGWDSSQPQHF. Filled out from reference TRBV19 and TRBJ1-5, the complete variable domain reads DGGITQSPKYLFRKEGQNVTLSCEQNLNHDAMYWYRQDPGQGLRLIYYSQIVNDFQKGDIAEGYSVSREKKESFPLTVTSAQKNPTAFYLCASRGWDSSQPQHFGDGTRLSIL.

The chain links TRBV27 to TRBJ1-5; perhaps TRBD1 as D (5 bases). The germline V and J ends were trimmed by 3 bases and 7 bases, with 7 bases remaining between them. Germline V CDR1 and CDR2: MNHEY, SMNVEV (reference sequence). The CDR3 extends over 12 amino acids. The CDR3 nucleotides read TGTGCCAGCAGTTTCCAGGGACAGCCCCAGCATTTT. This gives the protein CASSFQGQPQHF.

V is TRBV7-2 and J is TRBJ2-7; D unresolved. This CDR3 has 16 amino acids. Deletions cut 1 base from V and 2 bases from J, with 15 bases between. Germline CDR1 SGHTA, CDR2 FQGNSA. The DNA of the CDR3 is TGTGCCAGCAGCTTAGTAGTCAACAGTAGGACCTACGAGCAGTACTTC. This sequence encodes CASSLVVNSRTYEQYF.

The CDR3 region is CASSPGAGDRRTYEQYF. CDR3 in DNA: TGTGCCAGCAGCCCCGGGGCCGGGGACAGGCGGACGTACGAGCAGTACTTC. V and J are TRBV5-6 and TRBJ2-7, with 8 bases matching TRBD1. Germline CDR1 is SGHDT and CDR2 is YYEEEE. The CDR3 is 17 residues long. J was trimmed by 4 bases and V by 4 bases; bases with no gene match: 16.

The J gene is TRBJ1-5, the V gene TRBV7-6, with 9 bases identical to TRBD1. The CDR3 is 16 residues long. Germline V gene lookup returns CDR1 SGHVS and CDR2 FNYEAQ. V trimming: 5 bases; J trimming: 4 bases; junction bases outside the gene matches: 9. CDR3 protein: CASSLRQGEINQPQHF. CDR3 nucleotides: TGTGCCAGCAGCCTGAGACAGGGGGAGATTAATCAGCCCCAGCATTTT.

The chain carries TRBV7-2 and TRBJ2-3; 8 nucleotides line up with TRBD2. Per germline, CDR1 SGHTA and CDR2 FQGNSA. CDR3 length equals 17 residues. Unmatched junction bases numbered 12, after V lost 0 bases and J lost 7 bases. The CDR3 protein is CASSLALGAGGGYTQYF. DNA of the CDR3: TGTGCCAGCAGCTTAGCGTTAGGGGCGGGGGGCGGATATACGCAGTATTTT.

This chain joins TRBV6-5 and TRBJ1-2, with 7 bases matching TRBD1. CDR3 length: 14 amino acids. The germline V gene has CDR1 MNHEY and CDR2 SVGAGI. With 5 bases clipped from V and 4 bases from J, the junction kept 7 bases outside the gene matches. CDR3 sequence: CASSHPGQIYGYTF. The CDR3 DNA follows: TGTGCCAGCAGTCACCCGGGACAGATCTATGGCTACACCTTC.

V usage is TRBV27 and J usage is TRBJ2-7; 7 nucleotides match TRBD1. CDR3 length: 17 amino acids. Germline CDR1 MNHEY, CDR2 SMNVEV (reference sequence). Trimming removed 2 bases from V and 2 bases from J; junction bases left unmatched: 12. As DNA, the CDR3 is TGTGCCAGCAGTTTACGCCACAGGGGAAATTTCCCCTACGAGCAGTACTTC. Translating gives CASSLRHRGNFPYEQYF.

The CDR3 is CASGPLGQGYQPQHF. CDR3 nucleotides: TGCGCCAGCGGCCCCCTGGGACAGGGGTATCAGCCCCAGCATTTT. The rearrangement joins TRBV10-2 to TRBJ1-5; the match to TRBD1 covers 10 bases. The CDR3 length is 15 residues. Germline CDR1 reads WSHSY; CDR2 reads SAAADI. Trimming took 8 bases from V and 5 from J; bases not matched to a gene: 9.

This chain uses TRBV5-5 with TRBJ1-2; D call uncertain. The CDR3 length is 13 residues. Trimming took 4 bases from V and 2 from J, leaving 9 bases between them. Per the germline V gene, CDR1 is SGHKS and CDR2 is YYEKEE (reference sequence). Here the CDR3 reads CASSPQWNYGYTF. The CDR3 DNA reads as TGTGCCAGCAGCCCTCAGTGGAACTATGGCTACACCTTC.